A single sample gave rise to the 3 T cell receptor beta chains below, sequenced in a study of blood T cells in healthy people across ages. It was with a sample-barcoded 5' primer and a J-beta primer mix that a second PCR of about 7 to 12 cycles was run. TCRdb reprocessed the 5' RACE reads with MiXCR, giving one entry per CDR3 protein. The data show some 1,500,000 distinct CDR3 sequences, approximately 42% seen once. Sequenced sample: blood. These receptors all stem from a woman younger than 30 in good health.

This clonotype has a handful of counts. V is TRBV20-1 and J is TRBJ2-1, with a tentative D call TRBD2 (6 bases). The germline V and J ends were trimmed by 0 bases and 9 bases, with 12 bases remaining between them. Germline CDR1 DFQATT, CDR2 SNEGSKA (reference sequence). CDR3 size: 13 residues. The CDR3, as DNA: TGCAGTGCTAGAGATCCGGCTAGCGCTGAGCAGTTCTTC. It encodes CSARDPASAEQFF.

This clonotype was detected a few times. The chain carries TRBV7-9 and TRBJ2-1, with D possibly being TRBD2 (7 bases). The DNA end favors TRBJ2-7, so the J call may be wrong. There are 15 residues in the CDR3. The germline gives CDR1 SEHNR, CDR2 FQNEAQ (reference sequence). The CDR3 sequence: CASSLMGGALNEQYF. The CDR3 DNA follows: TGTGCCAGCAGCTTAATGGGGGGGGCCCTCAATGAGCAGTACTTC.

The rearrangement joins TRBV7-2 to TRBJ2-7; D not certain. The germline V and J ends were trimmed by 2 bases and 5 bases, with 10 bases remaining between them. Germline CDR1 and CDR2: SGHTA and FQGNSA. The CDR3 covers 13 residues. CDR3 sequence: CASSLFGSHEQYF. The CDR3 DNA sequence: TGTGCCAGCAGCTTATTTGGTTCCCACGAGCAGTACTTC.